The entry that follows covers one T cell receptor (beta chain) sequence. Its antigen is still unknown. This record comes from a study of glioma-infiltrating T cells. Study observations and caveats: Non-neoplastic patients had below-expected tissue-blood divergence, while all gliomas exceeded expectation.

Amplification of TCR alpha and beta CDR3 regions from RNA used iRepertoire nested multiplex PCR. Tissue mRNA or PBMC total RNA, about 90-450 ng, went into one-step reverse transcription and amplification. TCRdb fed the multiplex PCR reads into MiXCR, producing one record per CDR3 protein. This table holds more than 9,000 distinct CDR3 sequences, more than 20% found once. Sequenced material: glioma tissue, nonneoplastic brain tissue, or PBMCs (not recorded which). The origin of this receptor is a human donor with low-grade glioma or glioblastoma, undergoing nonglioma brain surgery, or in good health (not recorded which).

The CDR3 nucleotides read TGTGCTAGTGGTTTTTCCCTAGCGGGAGATGAGCAGTTCTTC. Amino acids: CASGFSLAGDEQFF. This chain joins TRBV12-5 and TRBJ2-1, with 10 bases lining up with TRBD2. The CDR3 sequence is 14 residues long. Germline V lookup: CDR1 LGHNT, CDR2 FRNRAP. J lost 8 bases, V lost 3 bases, and 4 bases had no gene match.